This section outlines one TCR beta chain sequence together with its context. The J segment lost 1 base and the V segment lost 0 bases, leaving 4 bases of the junction unmatched. The germline CDR1 and CDR2 sequences are MNHEY and SMNVEV (reference sequence). This CDR3 comprises 16 residues. TCRdb keeps only in-frame clones here, not all; method: immunoSEQ multiplex PCR. The sample contains about 210,000 clones, roughly 75% of which appear only once. The sample comes from a study of blood T cell repertoires in COVID-19. This clonotype originated in a woman in her 70s with acute or convalescent COVID-19. The V and J genes are TRBV27 and TRBJ2-7, with 9 bases lining up with TRBD1. The specimen was peripheral blood. DNA for the CDR3: TGTGCCAGCAGTTTATCAGGGGACAGGGTGTCCTACGAGCAGTACTTC. This gives the protein CASSLSGDRVSYEQYF.